The sequence of this TCR beta chain was determined in a study of radiotherapy plus CTLA-4 blockade in lung cancer. Using immunoSEQ multiplex PCR, the repertoire was profiled, and TCRdb retains in-frame clones only, with some absent. The repertoire has about 43,000 clones, over 60% of them found once; the top ten carry 23%. Unmatched junction bases numbered 5, after V lost 8 bases and J lost 4 bases. Germline assignment: CDR1 SGHAT and CDR2 FQNNGV. The CDR3 sequence is 13 residues long. The source of this sequence is a human donor with non-small cell lung cancer who had a partial response to radiotherapy plus ipilimumab. Sample: peripheral blood, taken from a patient treated with radiotherapy plus ipilimumab. V gene TRBV11-2 combines with J gene TRBJ1-3; 7 bases line up with TRBD1. Written as DNA, the CDR3 is TGTGCCAGCGGGACAGTCCCAGGAAACACCATATATTTT. Translated: CASGTVPGNTIYF.